The rows below give T cell receptor beta chains drawn from one sample of a study of T cell changes during pregnancy in multiple sclerosis. Here immunoSEQ multiplex PCR was the method, and the copy in TCRdb shows in-frame clones only, minus some. The sample has approximately 44,000 clones, 75% to 95% seen once. The source was CD4+ T cells from peripheral blood mononuclear cells, collected in the second trimester of pregnancy. The receptor set was obtained from a female donor in good health, enrolled as a control in a pregnancy study. The CDR3 runs from the conserved cysteine through the conserved F or W. Each record gives: clone size, J gene, D gene, V gene, CDR3 DNA, CDR3 protein. A D gene is named only where the DNA matches it firmly. Size is omitted from some rows. Given values are once, few, many or a class for expanded clones.

NA | TRBJ1-2 | TRBD1 | TRBV4-1 | TGCGCCAGCAGCCAAAGGGGGCTAACTAACTATGGCTACACCTTC | CASSQRGLTNYGYTF
NA | TRBJ2-7 | NA | TRBV28 | TGTGCCAGCGGCACAGGGTCCCTACGCGAGCAGTACTTC | CASGTGSLREQYF
NA | TRBJ1-1 | TRBD1 | TRBV6-6 | TGTGCCAGCAGTTACGGACAGGCTGAAGCTTTCTTT | CASSYGQAEAFF
NA | TRBJ2-3 | TRBD2 | TRBV7-9 | TGTGCCAGCACCCTTCCAGGGAGGACTAGCGGGGAAGTGAATACGCAGTATTTT | CASTLPGRTSGEVNTQYF
NA | TRBJ2-3 | TRBD2 | TRBV29-1 | TGCAGCGTCAACTTACCGGGACTAGCCCCCACAGATACGCAGTATTTT | CSVNLPGLAPTDTQYF
NA | TRBJ2-1 | NA | TRBV28 | TGTGCCAGCAGTTCTACTAGCTGGAACAATGAGCAGTTCTTC | CASSSTSWNNEQFF
NA | TRBJ1-2 | TRBD1 | TRBV9 | TGTGCCAGCAGCCTTGGTGGGACAGGGGTGAACTATGGCTACACCTTC | CASSLGGTGVNYGYTF
NA | TRBJ1-6 | NA | TRBV5-1 | TGCGCCAGCAGCTTGGCCGGACAGCAGACCAATTCACCCCTCCACTTT | CASSLAGQQTNSPLHF
NA | TRBJ2-7 | TRBD2 | TRBV7-6 | TGTGCCAGCAGCTTAGGGACTAGCGGCTCCTACGAGCAGTACTTC | CASSLGTSGSYEQYF
NA | TRBJ2-3 | NA | TRBV15 | TGTGCCACCAGTAAGGGGGGGTACACAGATACGCAGTATTTT | CATSKGGYTDTQYF
NA | TRBJ2-7 | NA | TRBV7-3 | TGTGCCAGCAGCCCCAAGGTAACGGGAGAGCAGTACTTC | CASSPKVTGEQYF
NA | TRBJ1-5 | TRBD1 | TRBV18 | TGTGCCAGCTCACCCGGAGAGGGGGCGCGGGATCAGCCCCAGCATTTT | CASSPGEGARDQPQHF
NA | TRBJ1-2 | NA | TRBV23-1 | TGCGCCAGCAGGGCCCCCGGTTGGGCCTCCTTCTATGGCTACACCTTC | CASRAPGWASFYGYTF
NA | TRBJ2-5 | NA | TRBV5-6 | TGTGCCAGCAGCTTGTATGGATGGAGAGAGACCCAGTACTTC | CASSLYGWRETQYF
NA | TRBJ2-6 | TRBD1 | TRBV27 | TGTGCCAGCAGAGGGGGCCCCCGTTCTGGGGCCAACGTCCTGACTTTC | CASRGGPRSGANVLTF
NA | TRBJ2-2 | TRBD1 | TRBV15 | TGTGCCACCAGCAGGAGACAGGGGAACACCGGGGAGCTGTTTTTT | CATSRRQGNTGELFF
NA | TRBJ2-1 | NA | TRBV11-1 | TGTGCCAGCAGGAGACTCTACAATGAGCAGTTCTTC | CASRRLYNEQFF
NA | TRBJ2-7 | TRBD2 | TRBV7-2 | TGTGCCAGCAGCTTAACTAGCGGGGATCTCTACGAGCAGTACTTC | CASSLTSGDLYEQYF
NA | TRBJ2-2 | TRBD1 | TRBV7-3 | TGTGCCAGCAGCTTACTCCCTGGGACAGTAACCGGGGAGCTGTTTTTT | CASSLLPGTVTGELFF
NA | TRBJ1-1 | TRBD1 | TRBV19 | TGTGCCAGTAGTATAGGCGGGACAGAGAACACTGAAGCTTTCTTT | CASSIGGTENTEAFF
NA | TRBJ2-5 | NA | TRBV19 | TGTGCCAGTAGTGGTCTAGCACAAGAGACCCAGTACTTC | CASSGLAQETQYF
NA | TRBJ1-6 | TRBD1 | TRBV5-5 | TGTGCCAGCAGCTTGGGTTTGGGACAGGGTGGGTCACCCCTCCACTTT | CASSLGLGQGGSPLHF
once | TRBJ1-1 | TRBD1 | TRBV7-9 | TGTGCCAGCAGCCCATACCTGTTTGGGACAGTACAGAACACTGAAGCTTTCTTT | CASSPYLFGTVQNTEAFF
NA | TRBJ2-7 | TRBD2 | TRBV19 | TGTGCCAGTAGTATGGTGGGAGGGCCCAGCGAGCAGTACTTC | CASSMVGGPSEQYF
NA | TRBJ2-7 | TRBD1 | TRBV14 | TGTGCCAGCAGCCCGGACAGGGTGCGTTACGAGCAGTACTTC | CASSPDRVRYEQYF
NA | TRBJ2-1 | TRBD2 | TRBV7-9 | TGTGCCAGCAGCTTGATGGGACTAGACAATGAGCAGTTCTTC | CASSLMGLDNEQFF
few | TRBJ1-4 | NA | TRBV19 | TGTGCCAGTCGACGAGGGGAAAAACTGTTTTTT | CASRRGEKLFF
NA | TRBJ1-3 | NA | TRBV7-6 | TGTGCCAGCAGCCTCAACCAGGGATCCTTCGGAAACACCATATATTTT | CASSLNQGSFGNTIYF
NA | TRBJ2-5 | TRBD2 | TRBV15 | TGTGCCACCAGCAGAGATCCGGGGACTAGCGGGGCCCAGTACTTC | CATSRDPGTSGAQYF
NA | TRBJ2-1 | NA | TRBV7-9 | TGTGCCAGCAGCCGCACATTTAGCCCCAACTCCTACAATGAGCAGTTCTTC | CASSRTFSPNSYNEQFF
NA | TRBJ2-3 | TRBD2 | TRBV7-9 | TGTGCCAGCAGCTTAGGGGTTCAAGGACTAGCGGGCGGAGATACGCAGTATTTT | CASSLGVQGLAGGDTQYF
NA | TRBJ2-3 | TRBD2 | TRBV28 | TGTGCCAGCAGTTTATTTGGACTAGCGGGAGGGTCAGGGACAGATACGCAGTATTTT | CASSLFGLAGGSGTDTQYF
NA | TRBJ2-7 | NA | TRBV10-1 | TGCGCCAGCAGCCCAGCGGGCGTTGGGCACGAGCAGTACTTC | CASSPAGVGHEQYF
NA | TRBJ1-2 | NA | TRBV2 | TGTGCCAGCATCCGGAGTGGGGGGGTCGGTGGCTACACCTTC | CASIRSGGVGGYTF
once | TRBJ1-4 | TRBD1 | TRBV28 | TGTGCCAGCCAAACCTCAGGGGGTGAAAAACTGTTTTTT | CASQTSGGEKLFF
NA | TRBJ1-2 | NA | TRBV5-5 | TGTGCCAGCAGCCCCGGCGGTGGGGAGTACGTTCGTCAGGTCATGAGTGGCTACACCTTC | CASSPGGGEYVRQVMSGYTF
NA | TRBJ2-3 | TRBD1 | TRBV28 | TGTGCCAGCAGTCTACCGACAGGGATCGATACGCAGTATTTT | CASSLPTGIDTQYF
NA | TRBJ1-2 | NA | TRBV6-5 | TGTGCCAGCAGTCAAACCGGGACAAGGACCCGGAGCTACACCTTC | CASSQTGTRTRSYTF
NA | TRBJ1-2 | TRBD1 | TRBV15 | TGTGCCACCAGAGATCGTGGGGACAGGGGATCCATCTATGGCTACACCTTC | CATRDRGDRGSIYGYTF
NA | TRBJ1-6 | NA | TRBV27 | TGTGCCAGCAGACCTCCGGGGGGTTCACCCCTCCACTTT | CASRPPGGSPLHF
NA | TRBJ2-1 | TRBD1 | TRBV7-3 | TGTGCCAGCAGCTTTGGACAGGGGGCTTACAATGAGCAGTTCTTC | CASSFGQGAYNEQFF
NA | TRBJ1-4 | TRBD1 | TRBV28 | TGTGCCAGCAGAACGACAGGGTATGGACAGCGAAAACTGTTTTTT | CASRTTGYGQRKLFF
NA | TRBJ2-1 | TRBD2 | TRBV7-9 | TGTGCCTGCCATGGGCTAGCGGCCCTCAATGAGCAGTTCTTC | CACHGLAALNEQFF
NA | TRBJ1-6 | NA | TRBV6-5 | TGTGCCAGCAGTTATGGCAGGGGTGGGAATTCACCCCTCCACTTT | CASSYGRGGNSPLHF
NA | TRBJ2-1 | TRBD2 | TRBV10-2 | TGCGCCAGCAGTGAAACCGGGAGGGGTTACAATGAGCAGTTCTTC | CASSETGRGYNEQFF
NA | TRBJ1-2 | NA | TRBV6-5 | TGTGCCAGCAGTCTCGACAGCTATGGCTACACCTTC | CASSLDSYGYTF
few | TRBJ1-4 | TRBD1 | TRBV5-4 | TGTGCCAGCAGCTACGGGACAGGGTTAGAAAAACTGTTTTTT | CASSYGTGLEKLFF
NA | TRBJ2-5 | NA | TRBV6-6 | TGTGCCAGCAGTTACTCTGACAGCCAAGAGACCCAGTACTTC | CASSYSDSQETQYF
NA | TRBJ2-5 | TRBD2 | TRBV5-1 | TGCGCCAGCAGCTCCCTAGCGGGAGGGGACCAAGAGACCCAGTACTTC | CASSSLAGGDQETQYF
NA | TRBJ2-3 | TRBD2 | TRBV29-1 | TGCAGCGTTGTAGGGGGGGCGGGAGGTACAGATACGCAGTATTTT | CSVVGGAGGTDTQYF
NA | TRBJ1-2 | NA | TRBV7-9 | TGTGCCAGCAGCGACGTCGGGACACAAGTTAACTATGGCTACACCTTC | CASSDVGTQVNYGYTF
NA | TRBJ2-3 | TRBD2 | TRBV10-1 | TGCGCCAGCAGTGAAGGACTAGCGGTTAACACAGATACGCAGTATTTT | CASSEGLAVNTDTQYF
NA | TRBJ1-1 | NA | TRBV19 | TGTGCCAAACCGGGCACTGAAGCTTTCTTT | CAKPGTEAFF
NA | TRBJ2-7 | TRBD1 | TRBV28 | TGTGCCAGTAGGACAGGGGTACATTCCGAGCAGTACTTC | CASRTGVHSEQYF
NA | TRBJ1-2 | NA | TRBV7-2 | TGTGCCAGCAGCTTAGTCTTGGCAGGGAATAACTATGGCTACACCTTC | CASSLVLAGNNYGYTF
NA | TRBJ2-3 | NA | TRBV5-1 | TGCGCCAGCAGCTTCACCGATCCACGGGTCACAGATACGCAGTATTTT | CASSFTDPRVTDTQYF
NA | TRBJ1-2 | NA | TRBV29-1 | TGCAGCGGGGCCCGGGGCTATGGCTACACCTTC | CSGARGYGYTF
NA | TRBJ2-2 | NA | TRBV5-1 | TGCGCCTGCGCCCGCGAGCTGAACACCGGGGAGCTGTTTTTT | CACARELNTGELFF